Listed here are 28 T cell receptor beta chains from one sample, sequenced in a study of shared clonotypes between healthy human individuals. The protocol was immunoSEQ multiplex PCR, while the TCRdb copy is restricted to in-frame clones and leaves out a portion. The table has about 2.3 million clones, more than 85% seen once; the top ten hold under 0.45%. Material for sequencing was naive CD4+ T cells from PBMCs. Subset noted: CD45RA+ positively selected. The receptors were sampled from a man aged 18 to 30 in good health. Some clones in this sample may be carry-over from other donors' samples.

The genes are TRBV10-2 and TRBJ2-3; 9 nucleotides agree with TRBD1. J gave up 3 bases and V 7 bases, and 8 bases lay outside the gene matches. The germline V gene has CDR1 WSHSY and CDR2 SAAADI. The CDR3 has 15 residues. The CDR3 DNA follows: TGCGCCAGCATCCCATCCGGGACAGGGACAGATACGCAGTATTTT. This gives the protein CASIPSGTGTDTQYF.

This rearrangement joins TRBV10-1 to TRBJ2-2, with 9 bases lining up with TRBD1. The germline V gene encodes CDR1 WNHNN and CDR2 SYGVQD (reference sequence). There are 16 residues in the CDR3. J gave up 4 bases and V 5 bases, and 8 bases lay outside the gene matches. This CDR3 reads CASSTNRGRVTGELFF. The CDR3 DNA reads TGCGCCAGCAGTACCAACAGGGGGCGGGTCACCGGGGAGCTGTTTTTT.

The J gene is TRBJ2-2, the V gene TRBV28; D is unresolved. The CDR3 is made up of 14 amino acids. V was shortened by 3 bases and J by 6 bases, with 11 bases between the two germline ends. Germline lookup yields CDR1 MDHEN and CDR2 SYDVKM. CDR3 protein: CASSFGNTPGELFF. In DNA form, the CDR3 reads TGTGCCAGCAGTTTCGGTAACACCCCCGGGGAGCTGTTTTTT. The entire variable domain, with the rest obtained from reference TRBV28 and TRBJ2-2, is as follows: DVKVTQSSRYLVKRTGEKVFLECVQDMDHENMFWYRQDPGLGLRLIYFSYDVKMKEKGDIPEGYSVSREKKERFSLILESASTNQTSMYLCASSFGNTPGELFFGEGSRLTVL.

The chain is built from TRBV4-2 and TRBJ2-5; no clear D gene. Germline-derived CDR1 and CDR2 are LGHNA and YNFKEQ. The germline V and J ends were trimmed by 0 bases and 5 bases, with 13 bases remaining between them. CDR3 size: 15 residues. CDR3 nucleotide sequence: TGTGCCAGCAGCCAAGATTCTCTCGCAGAGGAGACCCAGTACTTC. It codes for CASSQDSLAEETQYF.

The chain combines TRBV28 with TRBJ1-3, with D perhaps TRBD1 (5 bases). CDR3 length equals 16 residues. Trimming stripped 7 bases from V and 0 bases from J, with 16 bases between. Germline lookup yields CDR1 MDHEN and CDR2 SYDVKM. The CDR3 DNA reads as TGTGCCAGCACTGTAAACGGACACCGCTCTGGAAACACCATATATTTT. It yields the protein CASTVNGHRSGNTIYF.

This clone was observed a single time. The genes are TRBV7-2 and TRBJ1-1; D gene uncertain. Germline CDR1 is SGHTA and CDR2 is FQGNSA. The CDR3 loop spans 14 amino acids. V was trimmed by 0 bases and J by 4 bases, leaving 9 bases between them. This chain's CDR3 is CASSLAYTGTEAFF. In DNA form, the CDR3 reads TGTGCCAGCAGCTTAGCCTACACCGGCACTGAAGCTTTCTTT.

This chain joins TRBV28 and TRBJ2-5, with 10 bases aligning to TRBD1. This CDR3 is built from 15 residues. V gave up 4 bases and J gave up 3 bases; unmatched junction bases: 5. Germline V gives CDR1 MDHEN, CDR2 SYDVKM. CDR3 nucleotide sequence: TGTGCCAGCAGTTATCTAGGGACAGGGGAAGAGACCCAGTACTTC. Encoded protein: CASSYLGTGEETQYF.

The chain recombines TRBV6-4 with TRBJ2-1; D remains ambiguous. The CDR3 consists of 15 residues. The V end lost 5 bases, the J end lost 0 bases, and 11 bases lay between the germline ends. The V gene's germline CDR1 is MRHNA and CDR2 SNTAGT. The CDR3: CASSLGDDSYNEQFF. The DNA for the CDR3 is TGTGCCAGCAGTTTAGGAGACGACTCCTACAATGAGCAGTTCTTC.

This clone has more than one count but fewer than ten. The CDR3 sequence is CASSERGLAAYEQYF. The CDR3 nucleotides read TGTGCCAGCAGTGAAAGGGGACTAGCGGCCTACGAGCAGTACTTC. This chain links TRBV2 with TRBJ2-7; TRBD2 matches at 11 bases. This CDR3 comprises 15 residues. Per germline, CDR1 SNHLY and CDR2 FYNNEI. After removal of 2 bases from V and 2 bases from J, the junction contained 2 bases not matched to a gene. Drawing the rest from reference TRBV2 and TRBJ2-7, the complete variable domain is EPEVTQTPSHQVTQMGQEVILRCVPISNHLYFYWYRQILGQKVEFLVSFYNNEISEKSEIFDDQFSVERPDGSNFTLKIRSTKLEDSAMYFCASSERGLAAYEQYFGPGTRLTVT.

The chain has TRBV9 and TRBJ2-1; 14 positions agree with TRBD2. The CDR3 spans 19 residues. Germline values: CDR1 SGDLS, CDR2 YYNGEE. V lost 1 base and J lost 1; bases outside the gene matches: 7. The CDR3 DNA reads TGTGCCAGCAGCGTATCCGGGACTAGCGGGAGTTCATCCTACAATGAGCAGTTCTTC. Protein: CASSVSGTSGSSSYNEQFF.

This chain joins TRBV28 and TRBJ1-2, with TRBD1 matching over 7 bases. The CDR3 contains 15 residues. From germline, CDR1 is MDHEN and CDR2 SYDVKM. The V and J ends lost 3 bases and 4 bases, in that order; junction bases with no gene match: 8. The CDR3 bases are TGTGCCAGCAGTTTTCCTACAGGGGATCCCTATGGCTACACCTTC. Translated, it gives CASSFPTGDPYGYTF.

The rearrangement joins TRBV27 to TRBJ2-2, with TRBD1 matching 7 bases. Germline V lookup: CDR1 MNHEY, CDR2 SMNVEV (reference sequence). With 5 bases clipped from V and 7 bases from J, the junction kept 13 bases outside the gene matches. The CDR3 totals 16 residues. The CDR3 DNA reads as TGTGCCAGCAGTACTAAACAGGGGAGTATCGACGGGGAGCTGTTTTTT. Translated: CASSTKQGSIDGELFF.

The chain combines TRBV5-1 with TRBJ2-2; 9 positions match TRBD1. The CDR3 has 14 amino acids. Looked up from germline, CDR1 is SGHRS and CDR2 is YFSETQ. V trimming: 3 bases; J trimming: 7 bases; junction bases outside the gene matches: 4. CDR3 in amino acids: CASSYGTGSGELFF. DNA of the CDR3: TGCGCCAGCAGCTACGGGACAGGGAGCGGGGAGCTGTTTTTT.

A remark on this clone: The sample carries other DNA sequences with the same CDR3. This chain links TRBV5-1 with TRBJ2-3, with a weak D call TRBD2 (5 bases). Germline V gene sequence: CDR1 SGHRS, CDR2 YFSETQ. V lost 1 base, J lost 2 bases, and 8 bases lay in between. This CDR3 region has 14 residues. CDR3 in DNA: TGCGCCAGCAGCTTGACCGGACTCACAGATACGCAGTATTTT. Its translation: CASSLTGLTDTQYF. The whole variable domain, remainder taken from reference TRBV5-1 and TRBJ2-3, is KAGVTQTPRYLIKTRGQQVTLSCSPISGHRSVSWYQQTPGQGLQFLFEYFSETQRNKGNFPGRFSGRQFSNSRSEMNVSTLELGDSALYLCASSLTGLTDTQYFGPGTRLTVL.

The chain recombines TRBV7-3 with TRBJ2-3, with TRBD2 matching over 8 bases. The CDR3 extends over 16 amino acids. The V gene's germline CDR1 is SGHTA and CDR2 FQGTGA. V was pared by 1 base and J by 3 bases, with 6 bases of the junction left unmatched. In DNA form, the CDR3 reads TGTGCCAGCAGCTTAAGTGCGGGGGGAAGAACAGATACGCAGTATTTT. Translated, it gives CASSLSAGGRTDTQYF.

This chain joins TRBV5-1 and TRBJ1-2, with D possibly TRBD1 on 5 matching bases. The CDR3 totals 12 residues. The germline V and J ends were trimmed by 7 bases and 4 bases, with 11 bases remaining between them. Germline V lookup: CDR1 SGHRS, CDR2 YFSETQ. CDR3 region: CASGGESYGYTF. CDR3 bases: TGCGCCAGCGGAGGGGAAAGCTATGGCTACACCTTC.

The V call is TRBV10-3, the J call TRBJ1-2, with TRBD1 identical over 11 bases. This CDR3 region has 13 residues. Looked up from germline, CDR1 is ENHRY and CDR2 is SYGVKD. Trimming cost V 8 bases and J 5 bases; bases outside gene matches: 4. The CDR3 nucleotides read TGTGCCATCCCGGGACAGGGGGGGTATGGCTACACCTTC. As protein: CAIPGQGGYGYTF.

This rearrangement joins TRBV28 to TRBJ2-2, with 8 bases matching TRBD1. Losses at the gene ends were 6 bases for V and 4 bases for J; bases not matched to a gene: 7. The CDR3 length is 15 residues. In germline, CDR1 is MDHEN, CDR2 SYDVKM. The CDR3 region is CASRPSDRATGELFF. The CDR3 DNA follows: TGTGCCAGCAGACCCTCGGACAGGGCCACCGGGGAGCTGTTTTTT.

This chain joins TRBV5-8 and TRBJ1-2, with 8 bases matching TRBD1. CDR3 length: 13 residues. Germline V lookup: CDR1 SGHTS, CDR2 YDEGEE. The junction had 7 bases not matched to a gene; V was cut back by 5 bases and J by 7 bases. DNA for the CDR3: TGTGCCAGCAGTTATGCAGGGGGCTCTGGCTACACCTTC. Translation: CASSYAGGSGYTF.

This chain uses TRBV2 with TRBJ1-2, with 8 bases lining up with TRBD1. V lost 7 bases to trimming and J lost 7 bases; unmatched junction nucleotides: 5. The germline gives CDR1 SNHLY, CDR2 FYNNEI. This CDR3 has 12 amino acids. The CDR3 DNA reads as TGTGCCAGCAATCAGGGGGCGGGTGGCTACACCTTC. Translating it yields CASNQGAGGYTF.

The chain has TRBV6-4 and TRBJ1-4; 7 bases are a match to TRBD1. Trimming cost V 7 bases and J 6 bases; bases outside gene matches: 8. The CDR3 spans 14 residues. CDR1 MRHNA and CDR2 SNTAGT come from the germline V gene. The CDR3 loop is CASKPDRQYEKLFF. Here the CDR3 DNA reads TGTGCCAGCAAACCGGACAGGCAATATGAAAAACTGTTTTTT.

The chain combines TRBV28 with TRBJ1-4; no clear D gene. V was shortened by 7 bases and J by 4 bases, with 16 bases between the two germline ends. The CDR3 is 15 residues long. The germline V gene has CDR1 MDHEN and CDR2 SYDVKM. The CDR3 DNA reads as TGTGCCAGCATCTCCCCCGGTAGGGTTAATGAAAAACTGTTTTTT. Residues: CASISPGRVNEKLFF.

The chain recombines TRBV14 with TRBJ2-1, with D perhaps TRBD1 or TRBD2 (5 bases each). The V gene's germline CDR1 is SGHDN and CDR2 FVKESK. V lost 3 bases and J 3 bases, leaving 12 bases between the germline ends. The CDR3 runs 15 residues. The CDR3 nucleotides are TGTGCCAGCAGCCAGATGGGGGAACTCTACAATGAGCAGTTCTTC. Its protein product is CASSQMGELYNEQFF. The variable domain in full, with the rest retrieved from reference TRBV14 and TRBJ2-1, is EAGVTQFPSHSVIEKGQTVTLRCDPISGHDNLYWYRRVMGKEIKFLLHFVKESKQDESGMPNNRFLAERTGGTYSTLKVQPAELEDSGVYFCASSQMGELYNEQFFGPGTRLTVL.

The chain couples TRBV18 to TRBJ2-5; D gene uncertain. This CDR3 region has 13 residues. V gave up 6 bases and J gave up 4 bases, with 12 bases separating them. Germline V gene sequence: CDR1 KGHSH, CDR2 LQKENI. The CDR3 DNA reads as TGTGCCAGCTCCCAGATTACGGGAGAGACCCAGTACTTC. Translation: CASSQITGETQYF.

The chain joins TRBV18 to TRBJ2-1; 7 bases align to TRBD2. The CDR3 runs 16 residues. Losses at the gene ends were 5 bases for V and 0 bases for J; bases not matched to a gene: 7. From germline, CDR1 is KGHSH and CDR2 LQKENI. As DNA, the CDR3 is TGTGCCAGCTCAACCTTTACTAGCGACTCCTACAATGAGCAGTTCTTC. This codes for CASSTFTSDSYNEQFF.

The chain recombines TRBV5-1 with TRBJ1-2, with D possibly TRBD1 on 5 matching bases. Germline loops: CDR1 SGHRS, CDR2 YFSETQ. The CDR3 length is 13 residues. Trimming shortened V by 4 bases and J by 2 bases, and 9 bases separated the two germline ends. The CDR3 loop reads CASSQTVNYGYTF. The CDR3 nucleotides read TGCGCCAGCAGCCAGACAGTAAACTATGGCTACACCTTC.

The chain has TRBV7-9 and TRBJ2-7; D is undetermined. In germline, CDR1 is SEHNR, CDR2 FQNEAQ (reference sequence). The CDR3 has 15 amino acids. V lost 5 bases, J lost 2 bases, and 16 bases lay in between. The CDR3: CASSPGAALTYEQYF. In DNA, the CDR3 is TGTGCCAGCAGCCCAGGTGCAGCGTTAACCTACGAGCAGTACTTC.

The CDR3 spells CAISEELVNNQPQHF. For the CDR3, the DNA is TGTGCCATCAGTGAGGAGCTGGTAAACAATCAGCCCCAGCATTTT. The chain is built from TRBV10-3 and TRBJ1-5; D is unresolved. The V end lost 2 bases, the J end lost 3 bases, and 11 bases lay between the germline ends. The CDR3 runs to 15 residues. Germline CDR1 is ENHRY and CDR2 is SYGVKD.